Below, 9 T cell receptor beta chains from the same sample are listed, as sequenced in a study of blood T cell repertoires in COVID-19. Only in-frame clones appear in the TCRdb table, and some are missing; sequencing was by immunoSEQ multiplex PCR. The data contain 200,000 to 250,000 clones, around 86% of them seen just once; the ten biggest clones take up approximately 2%. Sequencing used PBMCs or T cells enriched from blood (not recorded which). Source of these receptors: a woman aged 50 to 60 who had recovered from COVID-19.

V gene TRBV6-1 combines with J gene TRBJ2-2, with TRBD1 matching 7 bases. Germline loops: CDR1 MNHNS, CDR2 SASEGT. The V segment lost 0 bases and the J segment 5 bases; nucleotides outside the gene matches: 3. The CDR3 length is 15 residues. The CDR3 region is CASSEARGRTGELFF. CDR3 DNA: TGTGCCAGCAGTGAAGCGAGGGGGCGGACCGGGGAGCTGTTTTTT.

The V and J genes are TRBV4-3 and TRBJ2-3, with 11 bases lining up with TRBD1. CDR3 length: 17 amino acids. Germline V lookup: CDR1 LGHNA, CDR2 YSLEER. Trimming took 0 bases from V and 4 from J; bases not matched to a gene: 6. This chain's CDR3 is CASSQDWDRGAADTQYF. Written as DNA, the CDR3 is TGCGCCAGCAGCCAAGACTGGGACAGGGGGGCGGCAGATACGCAGTATTTT.

The rearrangement uses TRBV5-1 and TRBJ1-1; TRBD1 is a possible D gene (5 bases). Germline V gene sequence: CDR1 SGHRS, CDR2 YFSETQ. V dropped 7 bases and J dropped 4 bases, with 17 bases sitting between them. This CDR3 has 14 amino acids. CDR3 sequence reads: CASSGDLVGTEAFF. Here the CDR3 DNA reads TGCGCCAGCTCGGGGGATTTAGTGGGCACTGAAGCTTTCTTT.

V and J are TRBV2 and TRBJ1-5; TRBD1 matches 9 bases. There are 15 residues in the CDR3. With 5 bases clipped from V and 4 bases from J, the junction kept 6 bases outside the gene matches. Germline CDR1 and CDR2: SNHLY and FYNNEI. Here the CDR3 DNA reads TGTGCCAGCAGTCGTCTCGGGACAGGGAATCAGCCCCAGCATTTT. This codes for CASSRLGTGNQPQHF.

The chain combines TRBV28 with TRBJ2-7; TRBD2 is a possible D gene (7 bases). Germline CDR1 reads MDHEN; CDR2 reads SYDVKM. V was shortened by 7 bases and J by 0 bases, with 13 bases between the two germline ends. The CDR3 has 14 residues. The CDR3 bases are TGTGCCAGCATAGAGGGGGGGAGCTCCTACGAGCAGTACTTC. Translated: CASIEGGSSYEQYF.

V and J are TRBV12-2 and TRBJ1-5; the table's D gene call, TRBD1, was not cross checked with the DNA. TRBV12-2 is an annotated pseudogene. CDR3 length: 14 amino acids. CDR3 amino acids: CASRLGQGFKPQHF. CDR3 DNA sequence: TGTGCAAGTCGCTTAGGACAGGGGTTCAAGCCCCAGCATTTT.

This CDR3 is CATTEGNYGYTF. The CDR3 DNA reads TGTGCCACCACCGAGGGAAACTATGGCTACACCTTC. The chain recombines TRBV18 with TRBJ1-2; no firm D call. CDR3 size: 12 residues. Germline V lookup: CDR1 KGHSH, CDR2 LQKENI. Trimming left V 10 bases short and J 2 bases short, with 11 bases between.

The chain combines TRBV6-2 or TRBV6-3 with TRBJ2-1; 14 bases match TRBD2. Germline V gene lookup returns CDR1 MNHEY and CDR2 SVGEGT. CDR3 length: 19 residues. V gave up 0 bases and J gave up 6 bases; unmatched junction bases: 10. CDR3 amino acids: CASSYSRRTSGRSINEQFF. The CDR3 DNA reads TGTGCCAGCAGTTACTCGCGGCGGACTAGCGGGAGGTCCATCAATGAGCAGTTCTTC.

The genes are TRBV5-1 and TRBJ2-7; D is perhaps TRBD2 (5 bases). V was trimmed by 1 base and J by 1 base, leaving 12 bases between them. The CDR3 consists of 15 residues. Germline V gene sequence: CDR1 SGHRS, CDR2 YFSETQ. The CDR3 region has the DNA TGCGCCAGCAGCTTGATCGCCGGCGGGTCCTACGAGCAGTACTTC. Encoded protein: CASSLIAGGSYEQYF.